This TCR beta chain emerged from a study of T cells in Graves' hyperthyroidism and ophthalmopathy. Study summary: Peripheral blood specimens were obtained at initial diagnosis, prior to any treatment.

The germline V and J ends were trimmed by 7 bases and 7 bases, with 16 bases remaining between them. The CDR3 covers 13 residues. The germline gives CDR1 LNHDA, CDR2 SQIVND (reference sequence). This clonotype was found many times. TCR beta CDR3 region amplification was performed from RNA transcripts. First-round RT-PCR of the TCR CDR3 relied on the HTBI primer set. TCRdb reprocessed the multiplex PCR reads via MiXCR and lists one record per CDR3 protein. The data contain around 350,000 distinct CDR3 sequences, 19% of them singletons. This clonotype was obtained from a woman younger than 30 with Graves' hyperthyroidism. The sequenced material came from blood. V gene TRBV19 combines with J gene TRBJ1-1; D is undetermined. The CDR3 region has the DNA TGTGCCAGTATAAAGGAAAGTGACCGTGAAGCTTTCTTT. Translation gives CASIKESDREAFF.